A selection of T cell receptor beta chains follows, all from one sample in a study of CD8 T cells in ankylosing spondylitis. MiXCR, applied by TCRdb to the 5' RACE reads, yields one record per CDR3 protein. The table includes 250,000 to 350,000 distinct CDR3 sequences, less than 25% detected once. The sequenced sample consisted of blood, either unsorted or a sorted T cell fraction (not recorded which). These receptors originate from a female donor with ankylosing spondylitis or in good health (not recorded which). CDR3s include the opening cysteine and the closing phenylalanine or tryptophan. A D gene is named only where the DNA matches it firmly. Where a row states a size, it is once, few, many or the class of an expanded clone; other rows omit it.

d_gene: TRBD2; j_gene: TRBJ2-7; abundance: many; v_gene: TRBV6-4; CDR3nt: TGTGCCAGCAACGCGGGACTAGCGGGAGGTCATGACGAGCAGTACTTC; CDR3aa: CASNAGLAGGHDEQYF
d_gene: -; j_gene: TRBJ1-1; abundance: many; v_gene: TRBV12-3/TRBV12-4; CDR3nt: TGTGCCAGCAGTTTCAGAGGCGCTGAAGCTTTCTTT; CDR3aa: CASSFRGAEAFF
d_gene: -; j_gene: TRBJ2-1; abundance: -; v_gene: TRBV2; CDR3nt: TGTGCCAGCAGTGAAGCGAAAGTGGGTGAGCAGTTCTTC; CDR3aa: CASSEAKVGEQFF
d_gene: -; j_gene: TRBJ1-6; abundance: -; v_gene: TRBV3-1; CDR3nt: TGTGCCAGCAGCAATACACCCTATAATTCACCCCTCCACTTT; CDR3aa: CASSNTPYNSPLHF
d_gene: -; j_gene: TRBJ1-2; abundance: -; v_gene: TRBV3-1; CDR3nt: TGTGCCAGCAGCCAACTCATGGGCTATGGCTACACCTTC; CDR3aa: CASSQLMGYGYTF
d_gene: -; j_gene: TRBJ2-1; abundance: -; v_gene: TRBV9; CDR3nt: TGTGCCAGCAGCGTCTCACAGGGCAATGAGCAGTTCTTC; CDR3aa: CASSVSQGNEQFF
d_gene: -; j_gene: TRBJ2-1; abundance: -; v_gene: TRBV6-1; CDR3nt: TGTGCCAGCAGTGAAGAAAGAGGGGGATCTAGGAATGAGCAGTTCTTC; CDR3aa: CASSEERGGSRNEQFF
d_gene: -; j_gene: TRBJ1-3; abundance: few; v_gene: TRBV20-1; CDR3nt: TGCAGTGCCTGTGAGCCTGGAAACACCATATATTTT; CDR3aa: CSACEPGNTIYF
d_gene: TRBD2; j_gene: TRBJ2-7; abundance: few; v_gene: TRBV5-1; CDR3nt: TGCGCCAGCAGCTTGCGGGCGGGAGGGTTATCCTACGAGCAGTACTTC; CDR3aa: CASSLRAGGLSYEQYF
d_gene: TRBD2; j_gene: TRBJ2-1; abundance: -; v_gene: TRBV29-1; CDR3nt: TGCAGCGTCTCGGGACTAGCGGTTTACAATGAGCAGTTCTTC; CDR3aa: CSVSGLAVYNEQFF
d_gene: -; j_gene: TRBJ2-1; abundance: -; v_gene: TRBV4-3; CDR3nt: TGCGCCAGCAGCCAAGGGGTAGGTCTGACCTACAATGAGCAGTTCTTC; CDR3aa: CASSQGVGLTYNEQFF
d_gene: TRBD1; j_gene: TRBJ1-4; abundance: many; v_gene: TRBV12-3/TRBV12-4; CDR3nt: TGTGCCAGCCTGGAATCCTTTAGCGGGACAGGGAGTGAAAAACTGTTTTTT; CDR3aa: CASLESFSGTGSEKLFF
d_gene: -; j_gene: TRBJ2-1; abundance: few; v_gene: TRBV12-3/TRBV12-4; CDR3nt: TGTGCCAGCAGTCCTCCGAGACTAGGAAACAATGAGCAGTTCTTC; CDR3aa: CASSPPRLGNNEQFF
d_gene: -; j_gene: TRBJ2-7; abundance: few; v_gene: TRBV5-5; CDR3nt: TGTGCCAGCAGCTTGGTTGGGCTCTCCTACGAGCAGTACTTC; CDR3aa: CASSLVGLSYEQYF
d_gene: -; j_gene: TRBJ1-1; abundance: -; v_gene: TRBV20-1; CDR3nt: TGCAGTGCGGGTACCGACAAATTGAACACTGAAGCTTTCTTT; CDR3aa: CSAGTDKLNTEAFF
d_gene: -; j_gene: TRBJ2-3; abundance: -; v_gene: TRBV7-9; CDR3nt: TGTGCCACCTTGGGAATACGAGCCGATACGCAGTATTTT; CDR3aa: CATLGIRADTQYF
d_gene: -; j_gene: TRBJ1-1; abundance: few; v_gene: TRBV6-2/TRBV6-3; CDR3nt: TGTGCCAGCAGTTTCGGGCCACCTCCGAAGGCTTTCTTT; CDR3aa: CASSFGPPPKAFF
d_gene: TRBD2; j_gene: TRBJ2-7; abundance: many; v_gene: TRBV6-5; CDR3nt: TGTGCCAGCAGTACACCTAGACTAGCGGTCTACGAGCAGTACTTC; CDR3aa: CASSTPRLAVYEQYF
d_gene: -; j_gene: TRBJ1-3; abundance: few; v_gene: TRBV10-1; CDR3nt: TGCGCCAGCAGTGACGGCCCTACCTCATCTGGAAACACCATATATTTT; CDR3aa: CASSDGPTSSGNTIYF
d_gene: -; j_gene: TRBJ1-1; abundance: many; v_gene: TRBV11-2; CDR3nt: TGTGCCAGCAGCTTCCGACGGCCAAGGGAGACTGAAGCTTTCTTT; CDR3aa: CASSFRRPRETEAFF
d_gene: -; j_gene: TRBJ2-1; abundance: few; v_gene: TRBV5-1; CDR3nt: TGCGCCAGCAGCTTCACAAACAATGAGCAGTTCTTC; CDR3aa: CASSFTNNEQFF
d_gene: TRBD2; j_gene: TRBJ2-1; abundance: few; v_gene: TRBV6-2/TRBV6-3; CDR3nt: TGTGCCACGGGGGGTAGCTGGGTTGAGCAGTTCTTC; CDR3aa: CATGGSWVEQFF
d_gene: -; j_gene: TRBJ2-1; abundance: many; v_gene: TRBV20-1; CDR3nt: TGCAGTGCTAGAGATCTAAGGGGTGGAAATGAGCAGTTCTTC; CDR3aa: CSARDLRGGNEQFF
d_gene: TRBD1; j_gene: TRBJ1-2; abundance: -; v_gene: TRBV20-1; CDR3nt: TGCAGTGCCTACCGACAGGGAGCCTATGGCTACACCTTC; CDR3aa: CSAYRQGAYGYTF
d_gene: -; j_gene: TRBJ1-5; abundance: -; v_gene: TRBV6-1; CDR3nt: TGTGCCAGCAAGGGCAGTACTTTCAATCAGCCCCAGCATTTT; CDR3aa: CASKGSTFNQPQHF
d_gene: TRBD2; j_gene: TRBJ2-1; abundance: -; v_gene: TRBV20-1; CDR3nt: TGCAGTGCTAGAGTAGCGGGAGTTAGGAATGAGCAGTTCTTC; CDR3aa: CSARVAGVRNEQFF
d_gene: -; j_gene: TRBJ2-7; abundance: -; v_gene: TRBV5-1; CDR3nt: TGCGCCAGCAGCGGGGGGGGACAGGAGAGCTACGAGCAGTACTTC; CDR3aa: CASSGGGQESYEQYF
d_gene: TRBD2; j_gene: TRBJ2-1; abundance: -; v_gene: TRBV19; CDR3nt: TGTGCCAGTAGCCTAGCGGGTAGGAGGTCCTACAATGAGCAGTTCTTC; CDR3aa: CASSLAGRRSYNEQFF
d_gene: -; j_gene: TRBJ2-1; abundance: -; v_gene: TRBV4-3; CDR3nt: TGCGCCAGCAGCCAAGATAGGACCCAGAGCGATGAGCAGTTCTTC; CDR3aa: CASSQDRTQSDEQFF
d_gene: -; j_gene: TRBJ2-5; abundance: many; v_gene: TRBV12-3/TRBV12-4; CDR3nt: TGTGCCAGCAGACACGGGGCGATCGAGACCCAGTACTTC; CDR3aa: CASRHGAIETQYF
d_gene: TRBD2; j_gene: TRBJ2-5; abundance: once; v_gene: TRBV11-2; CDR3nt: TGTGCCAGCAGCGTAACCGGGACTAGCGGTACGGAGACCCAGTACTTC; CDR3aa: CASSVTGTSGTETQYF
d_gene: -; j_gene: TRBJ2-5; abundance: -; v_gene: TRBV7-9; CDR3nt: TGTGCCAGCAGCTTAGTAGAGGTGACTAGGGAGACCCAGTACTTC; CDR3aa: CASSLVEVTRETQYF
d_gene: TRBD2; j_gene: TRBJ2-1; abundance: few; v_gene: TRBV9; CDR3nt: TGTGCCAGCAGCCAAAGCGGGAGGGGCAATGAGCAGTTCTTC; CDR3aa: CASSQSGRGNEQFF
d_gene: -; j_gene: TRBJ2-4; abundance: few; v_gene: TRBV20-1; CDR3nt: TGCAGTGCTAGGGACGGGGGGCAAAACATTCAGTACTTC; CDR3aa: CSARDGGQNIQYF
d_gene: TRBD2; j_gene: TRBJ2-3; abundance: few; v_gene: TRBV12-3/TRBV12-4; CDR3nt: TGTGCCAGCTGCTCGGGGGGGCTGACTTCAGATACGCAGTATTTT; CDR3aa: CASCSGGLTSDTQYF
d_gene: TRBD2; j_gene: TRBJ2-1; abundance: many; v_gene: TRBV3-1; CDR3nt: TGTGCCAGCAGCCTGGGGACTAGCTTCAATGAGCAGTTCTTC; CDR3aa: CASSLGTSFNEQFF
d_gene: -; j_gene: TRBJ2-3; abundance: -; v_gene: TRBV21-1; CDR3nt: TGTGCCAGCAGCAAAGCTACTACTGAAGATACGCAGTATTTT; CDR3aa: CASSKATTEDTQYF
d_gene: TRBD1; j_gene: TRBJ2-5; abundance: many; v_gene: TRBV20-1; CDR3nt: TGCAGTGCTAGACCGGACAGGGGGCCACAAGAGACCCAGTACTTC; CDR3aa: CSARPDRGPQETQYF
d_gene: -; j_gene: TRBJ2-3; abundance: -; v_gene: TRBV10-3; CDR3nt: TGTGCCATCAGTGTGGCACCGACCCCCACAGATACGCAGTATTTT; CDR3aa: CAISVAPTPTDTQYF
d_gene: -; j_gene: TRBJ2-7; abundance: -; v_gene: TRBV20-1; CDR3nt: TGCAGTGCTAGAGATCGGAAGGGAATCGTAAGGGAGTACGAGCAGTACTTC; CDR3aa: CSARDRKGIVREYEQYF
d_gene: -; j_gene: TRBJ2-5; abundance: once; v_gene: TRBV18; CDR3nt: TGTGCCACCTCGGCGGGAACCCTCCAAGAGACCCAGTACTTC; CDR3aa: CATSAGTLQETQYF
d_gene: -; j_gene: TRBJ2-2; abundance: -; v_gene: TRBV7-9; CDR3nt: TGTGCCGGGGCCGGGCTAGTGAACACCGGGGAGCTGTTTTTT; CDR3aa: CAGAGLVNTGELFF
d_gene: -; j_gene: TRBJ2-3; abundance: -; v_gene: TRBV3-1; CDR3nt: TGTGCCAGCAGCCAAGACGTAAGCTTCCGTGGGGATACGCAGTATTTT; CDR3aa: CASSQDVSFRGDTQYF
d_gene: TRBD1; j_gene: TRBJ1-5; abundance: many; v_gene: TRBV12-3/TRBV12-4; CDR3nt: TGTGCCACGAAGGGACAGGGAGTCCGTCAGCCCCAGCATTTT; CDR3aa: CATKGQGVRQPQHF
d_gene: -; j_gene: TRBJ2-6; abundance: -; v_gene: TRBV29-1; CDR3nt: TGCAGCGTTGAAGATCCCCGGGCTGGGGCCAACGTCCTGATTTTC; CDR3aa: CSVEDPRAGANVLIF
d_gene: -; j_gene: TRBJ2-5; abundance: many; v_gene: TRBV13; CDR3nt: TGTGCCAGCAGCTCCTTTGCCAAAGAGACCCAGTACTTC; CDR3aa: CASSSFAKETQYF
d_gene: -; j_gene: TRBJ2-7; abundance: -; v_gene: TRBV6-1; CDR3nt: TGTGCCACTAGCCGGAGGAGGTCAGAAAGCTACGAGCAGTACTTC; CDR3aa: CATSRRRSESYEQYF
d_gene: -; j_gene: TRBJ2-7; abundance: few; v_gene: TRBV3-1; CDR3nt: TGTGCCAGCAGCCCTCGGCGTGGGGAGCAGTACTTC; CDR3aa: CASSPRRGEQYF